This T cell receptor beta chain was recorded in a study of identical twins. Study-level points and caveats: Interpretation of the results relied on cross-sectional statistical analysis and not on following the same donors.

Details on this clonotype: What it binds is unknown.

CDR3 length: 15 residues. The germline gives CDR1 DFQATT, CDR2 SNEGSKA (reference sequence). Trimming pared 0 bases from V and 1 base from J, leaving 9 bases between. Template switching created a universal primer site, and the cDNA included unique molecular identifiers. From the 5' RACE reads, TCRdb called clonotypes with MiXCR, one entry per CDR3 protein. The sample gives around 1.7 million distinct CDR3 sequences, under 35% of which show up once; 0.25% to 0.3% is in the top ten. This chain connects TRBV20-1 to TRBJ2-2; D remains unclear. The receptor was isolated from a newborn girl in good health. Sequences were obtained from cord blood. The CDR3 loop reads CSARDRRMNTGELFF. CDR3 in DNA: TGCAGTGCTAGAGATCGTAGGATGAACACCGGGGAGCTGTTTTTT.